The clone carrying this T cell receptor (beta chain) appeared a few times. The antigen is not known. The germline gives CDR1 SGHRS, CDR2 YFSETQ. V was cut by 0 bases and J by 5 bases, with 12 bases left in between. The CDR3 totals 14 residues. The sample comes from a study of type 1 regulatory T cells. TCRdb independently ran MiXCR on the reads; one entry per CDR3 protein. Of about 62,000 distinct CDR3 sequences in the sample, less than 70% were seen once. The V call is TRBV5-1, the J call TRBJ2-7; a weak D match, TRBD2 (5 bases). This receptor was obtained from a human donor in good health. The sequenced sample was cultured non-Tr1 T cells, either the whole culture or a sorted T cell fraction (not recorded which). This CDR3 reads CASSLVEGINEQYF. The CDR3 DNA reads TGCGCCAGCAGCTTGGTTGAGGGTATAAACGAGCAGTACTTC.